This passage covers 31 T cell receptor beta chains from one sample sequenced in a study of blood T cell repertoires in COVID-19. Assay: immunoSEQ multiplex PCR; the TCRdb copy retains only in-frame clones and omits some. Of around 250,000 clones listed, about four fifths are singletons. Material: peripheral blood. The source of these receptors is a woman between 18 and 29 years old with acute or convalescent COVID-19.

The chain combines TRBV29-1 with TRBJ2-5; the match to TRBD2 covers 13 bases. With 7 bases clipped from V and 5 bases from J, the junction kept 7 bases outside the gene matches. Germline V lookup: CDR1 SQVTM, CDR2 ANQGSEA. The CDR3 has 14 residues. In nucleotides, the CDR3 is TGCAGCGGGGGACTAGCGGGAACAGGGGAGACCCAGTACTTC. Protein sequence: CSGGLAGTGETQYF. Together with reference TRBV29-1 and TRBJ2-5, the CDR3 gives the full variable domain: SAVISQKPSRDICQRGTSLTIQCQVDSQVTMMFWYRQQPGQSLTLIATANQGSEATYESGFVIDKFPISRPNLTFSTLTVSNMSPEDSSIYLCSGGLAGTGETQYFGPGTRLLVL.

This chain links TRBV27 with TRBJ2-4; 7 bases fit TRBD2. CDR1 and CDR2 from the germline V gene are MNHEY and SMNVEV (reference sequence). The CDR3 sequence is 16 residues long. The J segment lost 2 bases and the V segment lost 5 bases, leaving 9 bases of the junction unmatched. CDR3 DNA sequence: TGTGCCAGCAGTCCCCAGGTGGGAGGGACCAAAAACATTCAGTACTTC. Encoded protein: CASSPQVGGTKNIQYF.

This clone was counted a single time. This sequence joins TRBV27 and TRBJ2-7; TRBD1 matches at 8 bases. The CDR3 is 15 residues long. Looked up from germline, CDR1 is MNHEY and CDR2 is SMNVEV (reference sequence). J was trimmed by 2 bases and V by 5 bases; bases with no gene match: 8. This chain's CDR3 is CASSDRDRSTYEQYF. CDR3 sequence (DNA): TGTGCCAGCAGTGACCGGGACAGGTCAACCTACGAGCAGTACTTC.

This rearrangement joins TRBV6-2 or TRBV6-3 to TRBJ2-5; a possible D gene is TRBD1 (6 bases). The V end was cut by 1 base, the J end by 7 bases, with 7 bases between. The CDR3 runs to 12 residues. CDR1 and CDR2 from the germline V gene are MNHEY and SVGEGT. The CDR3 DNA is TGTGCCAGCAGTTACTTAGGGGGGACCCAGTACTTC. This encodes CASSYLGGTQYF.

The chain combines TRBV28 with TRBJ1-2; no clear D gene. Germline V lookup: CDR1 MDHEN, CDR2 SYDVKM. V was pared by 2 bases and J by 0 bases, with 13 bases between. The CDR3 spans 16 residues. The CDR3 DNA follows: TGTGCCAGCAGTTTAATTTTTGAGGGAGCTAACTATGGCTACACCTTC. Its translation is CASSLIFEGANYGYTF.

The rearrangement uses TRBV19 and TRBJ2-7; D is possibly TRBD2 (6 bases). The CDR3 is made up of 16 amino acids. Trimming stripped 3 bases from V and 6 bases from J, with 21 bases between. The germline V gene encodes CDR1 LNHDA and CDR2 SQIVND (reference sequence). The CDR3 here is CASSIGGVAGNTEQYF. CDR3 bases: TGTGCCAGTAGTATCGGGGGTGTTGCGGGAAATACCGAGCAGTACTTC.

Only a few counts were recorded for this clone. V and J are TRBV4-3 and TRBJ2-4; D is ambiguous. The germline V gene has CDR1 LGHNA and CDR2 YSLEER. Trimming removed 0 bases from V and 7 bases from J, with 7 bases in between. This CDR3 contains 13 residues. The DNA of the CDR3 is TGCGCCAGCAGCCAAGATCGGTACAACATTCAGTACTTC. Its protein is CASSQDRYNIQYF.

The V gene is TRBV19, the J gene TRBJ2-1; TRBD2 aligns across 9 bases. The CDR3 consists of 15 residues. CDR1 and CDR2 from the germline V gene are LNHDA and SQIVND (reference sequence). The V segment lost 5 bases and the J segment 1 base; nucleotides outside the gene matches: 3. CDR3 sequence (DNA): TGTGCCAGTAGTCCGGGACTAGCTTCCTACAATGAGCAGTTCTTC. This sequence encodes CASSPGLASYNEQFF.

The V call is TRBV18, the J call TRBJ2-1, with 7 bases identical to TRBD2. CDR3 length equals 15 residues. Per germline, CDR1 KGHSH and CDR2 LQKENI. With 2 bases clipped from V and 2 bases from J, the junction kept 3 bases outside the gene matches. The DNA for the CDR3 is TGTGCCAGCTCACCAGCGGGAGTGCCCTACAATGAGCAGTTCTTC. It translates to CASSPAGVPYNEQFF.

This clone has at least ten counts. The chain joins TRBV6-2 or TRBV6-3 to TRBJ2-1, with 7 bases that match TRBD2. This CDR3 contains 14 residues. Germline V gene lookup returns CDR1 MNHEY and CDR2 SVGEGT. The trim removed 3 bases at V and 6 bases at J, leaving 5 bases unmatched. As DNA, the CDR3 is TGTGCCAGCAGTTATTCCGGGACTACCAATGAGCAGTTCTTC. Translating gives CASSYSGTTNEQFF.

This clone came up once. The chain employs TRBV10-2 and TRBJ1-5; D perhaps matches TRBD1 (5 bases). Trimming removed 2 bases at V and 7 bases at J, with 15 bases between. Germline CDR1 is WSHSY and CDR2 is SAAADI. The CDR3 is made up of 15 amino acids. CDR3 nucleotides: TGCGCCAGCAGTGAGGAGCAGGGCACCAGGCAGCCCCAGCATTTT. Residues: CASSEEQGTRQPQHF.

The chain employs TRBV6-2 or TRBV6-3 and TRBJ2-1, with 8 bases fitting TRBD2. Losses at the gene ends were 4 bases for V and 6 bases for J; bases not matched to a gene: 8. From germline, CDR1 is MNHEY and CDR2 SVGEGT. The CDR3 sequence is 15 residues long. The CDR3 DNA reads TGTGCCAGCAGTTTATTGAGCGGGAGCATCAATGAGCAGTTCTTC. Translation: CASSLLSGSINEQFF.

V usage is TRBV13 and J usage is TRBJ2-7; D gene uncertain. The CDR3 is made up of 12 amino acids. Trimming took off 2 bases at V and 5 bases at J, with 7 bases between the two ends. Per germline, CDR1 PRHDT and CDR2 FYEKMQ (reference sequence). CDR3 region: CASSLSQDEQYF. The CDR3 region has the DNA TGTGCCAGCAGCTTAAGTCAGGACGAGCAGTACTTC.

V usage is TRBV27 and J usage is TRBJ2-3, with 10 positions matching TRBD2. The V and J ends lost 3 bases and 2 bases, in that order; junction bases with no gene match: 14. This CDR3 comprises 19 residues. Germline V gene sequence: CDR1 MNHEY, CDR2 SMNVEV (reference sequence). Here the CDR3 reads CASSLGAAPGLAITDTQYF. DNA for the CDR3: TGTGCCAGCAGTTTGGGTGCGGCCCCGGGACTAGCGATCACAGATACGCAGTATTTT.

The CDR3 spells CAIRGPSGRAGDEQFF. The CDR3, as DNA: TGTGCCATCAGGGGTCCTAGCGGGAGGGCCGGGGATGAGCAGTTCTTC. This rearrangement joins TRBV10-3 to TRBJ2-1, with TRBD2 identical over 12 bases. The CDR3 runs 16 residues. The germline gives CDR1 ENHRY, CDR2 SYGVKD. Losses at the gene ends were 6 bases for V and 8 bases for J; bases not matched to a gene: 11.

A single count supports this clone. This chain's CDR3 is CASSIGGSTSGLLGTSYEQYF. For the CDR3, the DNA is TGTGCCAGTAGTATAGGAGGGTCGACTAGCGGGTTACTGGGGACCTCCTACGAGCAGTACTTC. The chain joins TRBV19 to TRBJ2-7, with TRBD2 matching over 10 bases. This CDR3 contains 21 residues. V gave up 1 base and J gave up 0 bases; unmatched junction bases: 18. Germline CDR1 reads LNHDA; CDR2 reads SQIVND (reference sequence).

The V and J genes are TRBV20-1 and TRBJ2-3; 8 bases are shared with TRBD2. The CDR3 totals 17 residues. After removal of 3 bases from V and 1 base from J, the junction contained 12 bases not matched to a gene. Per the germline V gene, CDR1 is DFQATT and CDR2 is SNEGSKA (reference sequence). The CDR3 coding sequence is TGCAGTGCTAGTCCGGTAGTAGCGGGACCCGGCACAGATACGCAGTATTTT. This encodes CSASPVVAGPGTDTQYF.

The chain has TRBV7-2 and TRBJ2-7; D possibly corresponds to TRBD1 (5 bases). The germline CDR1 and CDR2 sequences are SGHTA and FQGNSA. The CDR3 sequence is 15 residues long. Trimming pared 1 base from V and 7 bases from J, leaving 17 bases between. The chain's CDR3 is CASSLVGQGRWEQYF. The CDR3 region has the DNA TGTGCCAGCAGCTTAGTTGGCCAGGGTCGGTGGGAGCAGTACTTC.

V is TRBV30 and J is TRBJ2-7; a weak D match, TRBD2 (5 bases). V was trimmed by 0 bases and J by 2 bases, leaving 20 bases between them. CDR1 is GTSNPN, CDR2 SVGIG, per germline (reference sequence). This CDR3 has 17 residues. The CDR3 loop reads CAWSVSTPPLATYEQYF. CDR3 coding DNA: TGTGCCTGGAGTGTATCAACCCCCCCTCTAGCCACCTACGAGCAGTACTTC.

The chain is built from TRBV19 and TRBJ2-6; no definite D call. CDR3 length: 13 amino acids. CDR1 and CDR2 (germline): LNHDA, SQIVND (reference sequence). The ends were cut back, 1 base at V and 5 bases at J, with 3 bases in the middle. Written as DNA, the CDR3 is TGTGCCAGTAGTATAGCTCGGGCCAACGTCCTGACTTTC. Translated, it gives CASSIARANVLTF.

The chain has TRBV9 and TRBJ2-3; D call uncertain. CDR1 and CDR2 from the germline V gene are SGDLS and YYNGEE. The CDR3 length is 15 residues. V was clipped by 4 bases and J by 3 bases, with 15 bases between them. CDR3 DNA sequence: TGTGCCAGCAGCCCCCCTGGTAGCCCGACAGATACGCAGTATTTT. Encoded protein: CASSPPGSPTDTQYF.

CDR3 nucleotides: TGTGCCAGCAGCGTAGTTCCTAGCTTTGACGAGCAGTACTTC. Its protein is CASSVVPSFDEQYF. The V gene is TRBV9, the J gene TRBJ2-7, with D maybe TRBD2 (5 bases). The CDR3 loop spans 14 amino acids. The germline CDR1 and CDR2 sequences are SGDLS and YYNGEE. The V gene lost 0 bases and the J gene lost 5 bases, with 12 bases spanning the gap.

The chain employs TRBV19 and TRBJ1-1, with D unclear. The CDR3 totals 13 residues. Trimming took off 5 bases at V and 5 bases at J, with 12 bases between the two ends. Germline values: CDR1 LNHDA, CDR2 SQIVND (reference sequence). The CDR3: CASSDRTVTEAFF. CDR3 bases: TGTGCCAGTAGTGATCGGACTGTGACTGAAGCTTTCTTT.

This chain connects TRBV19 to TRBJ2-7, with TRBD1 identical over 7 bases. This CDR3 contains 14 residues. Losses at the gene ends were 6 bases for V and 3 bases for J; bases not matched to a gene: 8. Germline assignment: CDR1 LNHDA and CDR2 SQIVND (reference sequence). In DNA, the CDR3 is TGTGCCAGTAGCAGCCCGGGACAGAACTACGAGCAGTACTTC. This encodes CASSSPGQNYEQYF.

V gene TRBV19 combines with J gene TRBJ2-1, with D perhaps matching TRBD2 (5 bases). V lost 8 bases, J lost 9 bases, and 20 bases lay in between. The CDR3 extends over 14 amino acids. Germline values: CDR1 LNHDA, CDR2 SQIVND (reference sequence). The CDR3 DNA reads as TGTGCCAGTTCGGACGCTAGCTGGTCCAGTGAGCAGTTCTTC. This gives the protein CASSDASWSSEQFF.

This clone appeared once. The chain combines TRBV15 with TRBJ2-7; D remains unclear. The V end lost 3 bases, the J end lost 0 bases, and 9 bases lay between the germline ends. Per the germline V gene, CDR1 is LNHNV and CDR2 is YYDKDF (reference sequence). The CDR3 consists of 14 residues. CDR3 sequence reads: CATSSPLSSYEQYF. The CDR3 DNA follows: TGTGCCACCAGCAGTCCTCTAAGCTCCTACGAGCAGTACTTC. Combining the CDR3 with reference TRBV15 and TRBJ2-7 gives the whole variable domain DAMVIQNPRYQVTQFGKPVTLSCSQTLNHNVMYWYQQKSSQAPKLLFHYYDKDFNNEADTPDNFQSRRPNTSFCFLDIRSPGLGDTAMYLCATSSPLSSYEQYFGPGTRLTVT.

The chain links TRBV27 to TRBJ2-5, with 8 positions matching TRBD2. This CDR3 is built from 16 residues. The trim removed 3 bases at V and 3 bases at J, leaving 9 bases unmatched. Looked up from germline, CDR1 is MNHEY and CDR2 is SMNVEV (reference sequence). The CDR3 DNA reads TGTGCCAGCAGTTTTGATTATGTCGGGAGGGAAGAGACCCAGTACTTC. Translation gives CASSFDYVGREETQYF.

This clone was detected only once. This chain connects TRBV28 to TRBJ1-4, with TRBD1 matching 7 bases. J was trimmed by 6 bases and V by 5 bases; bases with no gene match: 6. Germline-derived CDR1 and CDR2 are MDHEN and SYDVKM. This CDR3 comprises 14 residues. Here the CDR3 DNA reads TGTGCCAGCAGTAGAGGGGGCCTCGATGAAAAACTGTTTTTT. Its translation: CASSRGGLDEKLFF. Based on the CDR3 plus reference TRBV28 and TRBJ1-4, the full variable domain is DVKVTQSSRYLVKRTGEKVFLECVQDMDHENMFWYRQDPGLGLRLIYFSYDVKMKEKGDIPEGYSVSREKKERFSLILESASTNQTSMYLCASSRGGLDEKLFFGSGTQLSVL.

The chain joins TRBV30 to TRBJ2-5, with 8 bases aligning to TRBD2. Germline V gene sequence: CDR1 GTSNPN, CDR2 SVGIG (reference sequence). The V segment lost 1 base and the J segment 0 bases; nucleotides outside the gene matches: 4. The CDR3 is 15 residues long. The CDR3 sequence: CAWSGVAGNQETQYF. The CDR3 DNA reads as TGTGCCTGGAGTGGGGTAGCGGGAAACCAAGAGACCCAGTACTTC.

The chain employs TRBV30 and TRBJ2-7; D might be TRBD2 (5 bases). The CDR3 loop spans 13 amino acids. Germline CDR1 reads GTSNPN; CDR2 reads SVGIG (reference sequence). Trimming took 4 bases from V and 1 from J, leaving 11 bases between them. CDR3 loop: CAWNVGASYEQYF. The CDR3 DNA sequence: TGTGCCTGGAATGTGGGAGCGTCCTACGAGCAGTACTTC.

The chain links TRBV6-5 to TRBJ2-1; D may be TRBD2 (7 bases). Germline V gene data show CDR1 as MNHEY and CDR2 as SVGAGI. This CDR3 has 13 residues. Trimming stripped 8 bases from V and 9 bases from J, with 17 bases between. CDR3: CASFRGEGPEQFF. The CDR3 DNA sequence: TGTGCCAGCTTTAGGGGGGAGGGCCCTGAGCAGTTCTTC.